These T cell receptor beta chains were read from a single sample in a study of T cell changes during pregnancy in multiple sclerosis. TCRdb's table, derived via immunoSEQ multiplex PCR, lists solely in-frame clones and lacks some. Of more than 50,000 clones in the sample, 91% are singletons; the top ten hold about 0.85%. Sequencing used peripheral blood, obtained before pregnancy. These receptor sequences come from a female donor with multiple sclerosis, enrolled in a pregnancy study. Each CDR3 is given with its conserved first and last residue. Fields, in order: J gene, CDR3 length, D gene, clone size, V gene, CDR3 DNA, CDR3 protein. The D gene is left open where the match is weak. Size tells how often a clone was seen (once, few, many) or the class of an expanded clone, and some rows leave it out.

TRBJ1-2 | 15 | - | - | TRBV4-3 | TGCGCCAGCAGCCAAGAGGCCCGGGGTGGCTATGGCTACACCTTC | CASSQEARGGYGYTF
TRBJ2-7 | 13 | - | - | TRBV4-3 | TGCGCCAGCAGCCAAGACTTTTCCTACGAGCAGTACTTC | CASSQDFSYEQYF
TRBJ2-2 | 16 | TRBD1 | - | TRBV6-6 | TGTGCCAGCAGTTACCGGACAGGGCGTAGCACCGGGGAGCTGTTTTTT | CASSYRTGRSTGELFF
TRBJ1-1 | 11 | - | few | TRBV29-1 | TGCAGCGTTGAGAGGGAGACTGAAGCTTTCTTT | CSVERETEAFF
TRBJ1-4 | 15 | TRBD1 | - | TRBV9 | TGTGCCAGCAGCGTCGACAGGGGACGGAATGAAAAACTGTTTTTT | CASSVDRGRNEKLFF
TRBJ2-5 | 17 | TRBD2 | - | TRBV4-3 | TGCGCCAGCAGCCAGGTGCGGGGACTAGCGTCGAGCGGGACCCAGTACTTC | CASSQVRGLASSGTQYF
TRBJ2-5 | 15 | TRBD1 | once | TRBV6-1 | TGTGCCAGCAGTGAATTAGGGGGCTGGGGGGAGACCCAGTACTTC | CASSELGGWGETQYF
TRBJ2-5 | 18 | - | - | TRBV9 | TGTGCCAGCAGCGTATCGGGCCTAACAGGGGACTACCAAGAGACCCAGTACTTC | CASSVSGLTGDYQETQYF
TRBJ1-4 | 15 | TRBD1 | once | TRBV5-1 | TGCGCCAGCAGCTCAAGGACAGGGGAATCTGAAAAACTGTTTTTT | CASSSRTGESEKLFF
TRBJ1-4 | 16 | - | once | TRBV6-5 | TGTGCCAGCAGTTACTCGAGTAACGGGGCTAATGAAAAACTGTTTTTT | CASSYSSNGANEKLFF
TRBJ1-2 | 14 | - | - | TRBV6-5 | TGTGCCAGCAGTTACTCGTCGGGAGAGCATGGCTACACCTTC | CASSYSSGEHGYTF
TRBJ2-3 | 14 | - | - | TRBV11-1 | TGTGCCAGCAGGCTGGGCGTTAGCACAGATACGCAGTATTTT | CASRLGVSTDTQYF
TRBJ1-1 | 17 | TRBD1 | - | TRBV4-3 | TGCGCCAGCAGCCAAGGTCCGGGACAGAGGGAGAACACTGAAGCTTTCTTT | CASSQGPGQRENTEAFF
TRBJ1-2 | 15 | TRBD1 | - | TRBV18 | TGTGCCAGCTCCCAAAACCAAGGGACAGAATATGGCTACACCTTC | CASSQNQGTEYGYTF
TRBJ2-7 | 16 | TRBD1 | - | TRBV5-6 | TGTGCCAGCAGCTTGGATGGGTCAGGGGGCACCTACGAGCAGTACTTC | CASSLDGSGGTYEQYF
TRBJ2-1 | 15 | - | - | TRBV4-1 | TGCGCCAGCAGCCGAGACGGGGGGCCCTACAATGAGCAGTTCTTC | CASSRDGGPYNEQFF
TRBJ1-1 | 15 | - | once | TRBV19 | TGTGCCAGTAGTATAACGGTCCAGGGCCACACTGAAGCTTTCTTT | CASSITVQGHTEAFF
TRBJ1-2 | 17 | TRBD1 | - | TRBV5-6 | TGTGCCAGCAGCCGCCGTGAGGCAGGGGGCAGTAACTATGGCTACACCTTC | CASSRREAGGSNYGYTF
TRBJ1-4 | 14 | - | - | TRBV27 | TGTGCCAGCAGTTCCCAGGGGAGAGAAGAAAAACTGTTTTTT | CASSSQGREEKLFF
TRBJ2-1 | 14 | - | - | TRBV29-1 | TGCAGCGTTGAAGTTGTCAGGGGCTACAATGAGCAGTTCTTC | CSVEVVRGYNEQFF
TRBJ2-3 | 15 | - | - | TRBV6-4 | TGTGCCAGCTCCCCCGCCGGGGTAGGCACAGATACGCAGTATTTT | CASSPAGVGTDTQYF
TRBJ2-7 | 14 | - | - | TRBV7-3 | TGTGCCAGCAGCTTATCAGGTCCCGGGAAAGAGCAGTACTTC | CASSLSGPGKEQYF
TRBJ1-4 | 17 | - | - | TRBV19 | TGTGCCAGTAGTATAGCGGGACATGGGCAGGGTGTTGAAAAACTGTTTTTT | CASSIAGHGQGVEKLFF
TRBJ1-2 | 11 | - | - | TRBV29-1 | TGCAGCGTTGTTGACAGCTATGGCTACACCTTC | CSVVDSYGYTF
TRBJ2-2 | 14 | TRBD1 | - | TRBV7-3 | TGTGCCAGCAGCCGCGACAGGGCGGCCGGGGAGCTGTTTTTT | CASSRDRAAGELFF
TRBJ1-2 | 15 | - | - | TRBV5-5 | TGTGCCAGCAGCTTAGGACGGGGGGCAGCTTATGGCTACACCTTC | CASSLGRGAAYGYTF
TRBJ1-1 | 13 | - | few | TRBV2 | TGTGCCACCGAATTTCAGGGAAGCACTGAAGCTTTCTTT | CATEFQGSTEAFF
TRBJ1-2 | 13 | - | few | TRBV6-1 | TGTGCCAGCAGTGAAGGCGACTACTATGGCTACACCTTC | CASSEGDYYGYTF
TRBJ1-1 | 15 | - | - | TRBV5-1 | TGCGCCAGCAGCCCATCCCCTCCGGCACAGGGCGAAGCTTTCTTT | CASSPSPPAQGEAFF
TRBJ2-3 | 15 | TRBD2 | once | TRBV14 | TGTGCCAGCAGCTTGACTAGCGGGTACACAGATACGCAGTATTTT | CASSLTSGYTDTQYF
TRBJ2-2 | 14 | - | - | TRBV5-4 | TGTGCCAGCAGCCTACGACCGACTTCTACGGAGCTGTTTTTT | CASSLRPTSTELFF
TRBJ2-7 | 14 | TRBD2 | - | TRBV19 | TGTGCCAGTAGTATGGGACCGGGGGGATACGAGCAGTACTTC | CASSMGPGGYEQYF
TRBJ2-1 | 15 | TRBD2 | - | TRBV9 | TGTGCCAGCAGCGTCGGCGGGGGGGCTACCAATGAGCAGTTCTTC | CASSVGGGATNEQFF
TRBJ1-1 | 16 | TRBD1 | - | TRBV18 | TGTGCCAGCTCTTTATCAGACAGGGCAACGAACACTGAAGCTTTCTTT | CASSLSDRATNTEAFF
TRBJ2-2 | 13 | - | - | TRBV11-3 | TGTGCCAGCAGCTTAGGACTATTCGGGGAGCTGTTTTTT | CASSLGLFGELFF
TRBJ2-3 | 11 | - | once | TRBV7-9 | TGTGCCAGCAGCCGTTCGGATACGCAGTATTTT | CASSRSDTQYF
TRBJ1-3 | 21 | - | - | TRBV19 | TGTGCCAGTAGTATCCTTCGTGGAGGGGCGAACCCTTATTCCTCTGGAAACACCATATATTTT | CASSILRGGANPYSSGNTIYF
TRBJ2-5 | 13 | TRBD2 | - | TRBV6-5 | TGTGCCAGCGTTCACCCGGGAGGGGGGACCCAGTACTTC | CASVHPGGGTQYF
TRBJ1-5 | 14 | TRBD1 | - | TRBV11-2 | TGTGCCAGCAGTCAGGGACAGGGTTGGCAGCCCCAGCATTTT | CASSQGQGWQPQHF
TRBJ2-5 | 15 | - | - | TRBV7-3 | TGTGCCAGCAGCTTAATGGAGGGGGGGCGGGAGACCCAGTACTTC | CASSLMEGGRETQYF
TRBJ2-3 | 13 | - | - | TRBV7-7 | TGTGCTAGCAGCTTAGTAAGGGGGGATACGCAGTATTTT | CASSLVRGDTQYF
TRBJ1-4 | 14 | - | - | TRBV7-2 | TGTGCCAGCAGCTTTTCGGCGGGTCGGCAAAAACTGTTTTTT | CASSFSAGRQKLFF
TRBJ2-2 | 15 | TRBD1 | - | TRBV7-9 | TGTGCCAGCAGCTTATTCCAGGGGGCCACCGGGGAGCTGTTTTTT | CASSLFQGATGELFF
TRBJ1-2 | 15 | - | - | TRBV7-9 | TGTGCCAGCAGCTTAGAGTGGGGGCCTAACTATGGCTACACCTTC | CASSLEWGPNYGYTF
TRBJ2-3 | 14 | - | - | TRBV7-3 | TGTGCCAGCAGCTTAGACACCAGCACAGATACGCAGTATTTT | CASSLDTSTDTQYF
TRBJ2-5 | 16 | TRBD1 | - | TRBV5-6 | TGTGCCAGCAGCGGTGGGACAGGGTCTTTTCAAGAGACCCAGTACTTC | CASSGGTGSFQETQYF
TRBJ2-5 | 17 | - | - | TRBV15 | TGTGCCACCAGCAGAGGACCGGATTCGGGACTTCAAGAGACCCAGTACTTC | CATSRGPDSGLQETQYF
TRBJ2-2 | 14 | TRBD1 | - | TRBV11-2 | TGTGCCAGCAGCCCGACAGGGCCGTACGGGGAGCTGTTTTTT | CASSPTGPYGELFF
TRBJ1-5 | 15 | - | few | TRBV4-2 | TGTGCCAGCAGCCAAGAGTCCCAGGGATACCAGCCCCAGCATTTT | CASSQESQGYQPQHF
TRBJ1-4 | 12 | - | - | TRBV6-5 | TGTGCCAGCAGGAGAGGTTTTGAAAAACTGTTTTTT | CASRRGFEKLFF
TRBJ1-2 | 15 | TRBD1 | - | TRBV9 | TGTGCCAGCAGCGCTGGAGGGTCGACAGGGGATGGCTACACCTTC | CASSAGGSTGDGYTF
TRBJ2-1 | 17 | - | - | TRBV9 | TGTGCCAGCAGCCCTCACCTACTAGTATCTAGCTCCAATGAGCAGTTCTTC | CASSPHLLVSSSNEQFF
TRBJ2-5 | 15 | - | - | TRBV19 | TGTGCCAGTAGTATAGTTTTTGGGGGCAAAGAGACCCAGTACTTC | CASSIVFGGKETQYF
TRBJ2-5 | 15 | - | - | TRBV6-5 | TGTGCCAGCAGTTTTACAGGTTACCCCCAAGAGACCCAGTACTTC | CASSFTGYPQETQYF
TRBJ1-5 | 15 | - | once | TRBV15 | TGTGCCACCAGCAGTGTTCCAAGCTTCAATCAGCCCCAGCATTTT | CATSSVPSFNQPQHF